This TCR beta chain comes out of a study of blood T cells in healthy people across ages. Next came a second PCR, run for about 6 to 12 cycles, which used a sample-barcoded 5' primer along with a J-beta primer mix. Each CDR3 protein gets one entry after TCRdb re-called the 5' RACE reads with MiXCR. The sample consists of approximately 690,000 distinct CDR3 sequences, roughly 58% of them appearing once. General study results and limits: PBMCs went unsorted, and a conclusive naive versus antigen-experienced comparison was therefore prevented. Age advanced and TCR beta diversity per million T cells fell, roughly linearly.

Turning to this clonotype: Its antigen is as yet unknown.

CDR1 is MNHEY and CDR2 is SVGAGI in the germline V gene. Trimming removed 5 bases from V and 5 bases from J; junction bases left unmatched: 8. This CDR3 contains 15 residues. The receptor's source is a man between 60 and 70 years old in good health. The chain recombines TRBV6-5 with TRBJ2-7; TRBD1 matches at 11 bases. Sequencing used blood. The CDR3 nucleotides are TGTGCCAGCAGTGCCCCGGGACAGGGGGTCGACGAGCAGTACTTC. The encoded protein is CASSAPGQGVDEQYF.